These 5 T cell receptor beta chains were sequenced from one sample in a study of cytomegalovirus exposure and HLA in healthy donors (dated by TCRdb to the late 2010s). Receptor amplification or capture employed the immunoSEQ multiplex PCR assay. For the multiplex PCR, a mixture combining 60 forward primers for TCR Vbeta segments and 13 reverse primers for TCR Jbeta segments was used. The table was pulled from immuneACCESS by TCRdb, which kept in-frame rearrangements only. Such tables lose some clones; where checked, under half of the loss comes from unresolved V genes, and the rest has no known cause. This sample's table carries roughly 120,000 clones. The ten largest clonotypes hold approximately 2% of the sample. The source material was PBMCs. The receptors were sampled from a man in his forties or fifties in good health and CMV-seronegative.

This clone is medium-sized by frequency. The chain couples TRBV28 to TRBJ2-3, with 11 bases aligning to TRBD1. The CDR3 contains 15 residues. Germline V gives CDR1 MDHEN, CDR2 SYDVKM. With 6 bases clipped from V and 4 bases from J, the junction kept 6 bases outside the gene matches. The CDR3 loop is CASSKGQGASDTQYF. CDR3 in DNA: TGTGCCAGCAGCAAAGGACAGGGGGCGTCAGATACGCAGTATTTT.

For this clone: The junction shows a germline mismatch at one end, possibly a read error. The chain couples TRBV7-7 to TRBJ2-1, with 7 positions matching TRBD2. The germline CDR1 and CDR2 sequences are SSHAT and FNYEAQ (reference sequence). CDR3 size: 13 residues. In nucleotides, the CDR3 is TGTGCTAGCAGCTTAGTCGCGGGAGTGGAGCAGTTCTTC. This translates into CASSLVAGVEQFF.

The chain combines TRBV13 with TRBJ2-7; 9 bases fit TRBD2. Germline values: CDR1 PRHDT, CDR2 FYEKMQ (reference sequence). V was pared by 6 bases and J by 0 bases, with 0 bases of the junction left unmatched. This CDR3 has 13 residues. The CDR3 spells CASSSGSSYEQYF. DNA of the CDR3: TGTGCCAGCAGTAGCGGGAGCTCCTACGAGCAGTACTTC.

CDR3 residues: CASSLVGGGSPYEQYF. CDR3 in DNA: TGCGCCAGCAGCTTGGTAGGTGGCGGGAGTCCCTACGAGCAGTACTTC. The chain employs TRBV5-1 and TRBJ2-7, with 7 bases fitting TRBD2. CDR3 length equals 16 residues. Germline assignment: CDR1 SGHRS and CDR2 YFSETQ. J was trimmed by 2 bases and V by 0 bases; bases with no gene match: 8.

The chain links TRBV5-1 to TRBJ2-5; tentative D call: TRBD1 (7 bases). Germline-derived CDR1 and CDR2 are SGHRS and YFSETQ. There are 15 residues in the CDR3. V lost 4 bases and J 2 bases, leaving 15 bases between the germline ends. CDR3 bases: TGCGCCAGCAGCCAGGCAGGGGGGCGGCAAGAGACCCAGTACTTC. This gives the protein CASSQAGGRQETQYF.